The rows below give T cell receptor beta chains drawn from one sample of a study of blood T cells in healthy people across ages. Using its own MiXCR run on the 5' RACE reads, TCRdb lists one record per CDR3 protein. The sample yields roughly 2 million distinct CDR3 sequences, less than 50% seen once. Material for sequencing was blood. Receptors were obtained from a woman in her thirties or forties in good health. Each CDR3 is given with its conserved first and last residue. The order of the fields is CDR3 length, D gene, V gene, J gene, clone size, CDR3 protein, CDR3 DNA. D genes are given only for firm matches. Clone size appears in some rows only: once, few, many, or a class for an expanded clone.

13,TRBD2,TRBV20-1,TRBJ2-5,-,CSSGLAGLETQYF,TGCAGTTCGGGACTAGCGGGGCTGGAGACCCAGTACTTC
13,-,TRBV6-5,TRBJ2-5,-,CASTAGSVETQYF,TGTGCCAGCACCGCAGGGTCCGTCGAGACCCAGTACTTC
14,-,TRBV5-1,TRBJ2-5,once,CASSGGGIKETQYF,TGCGCCAGCAGCGGGGGGGGCATTAAAGAGACCCAGTACTTC
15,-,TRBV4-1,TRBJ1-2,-,CASSQQGQANYGYTF,TGCGCCAGCAGCCAACAGGGCCAAGCTAACTATGGCTACACCTTC
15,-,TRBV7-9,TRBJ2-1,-,CASQDRSLAYNEQFF,TGTGCCAGCCAAGACAGATCCCTGGCCTACAATGAGCAGTTCTTC
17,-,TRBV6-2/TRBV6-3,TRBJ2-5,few,CASSYGAPGTWGETQYF,TGTGCCAGCAGTTACGGTGCTCCCGGGACCTGGGGCGAGACCCAGTACTTC
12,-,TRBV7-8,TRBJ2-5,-,CASSLEIGGQYF,TGTGCCAGCAGCTTAGAGATAGGTGGCCAGTACTTC
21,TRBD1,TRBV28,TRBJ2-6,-,CASSLHRDRGLGDSGANVLTF,TGTGCCAGCAGCCTCCACCGGGACAGGGGGCTTGGGGACTCTGGGGCCAACGTCCTGACTTTC
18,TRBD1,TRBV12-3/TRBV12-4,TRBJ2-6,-,CASRMTGQGGKGANVLTF,TGTGCCAGCAGGATGACCGGACAGGGAGGAAAAGGGGCCAACGTCCTGACTTTC
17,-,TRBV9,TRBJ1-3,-,CASSVRPGEVAGNTIYF,TGTGCCAGCAGCGTCCGCCCGGGGGAAGTCGCCGGAAACACCATATATTTT
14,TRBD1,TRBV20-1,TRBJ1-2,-,CSARKRQGDYGYTF,TGCAGTGCTAGAAAGCGGCAGGGGGACTATGGCTACACCTTC
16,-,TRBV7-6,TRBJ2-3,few,CASSLAAGVNTDTQYF,TGTGCCAGCAGCCTCGCCGCCGGGGTCAACACAGATACGCAGTATTTT
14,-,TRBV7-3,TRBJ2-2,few,CASSLDQGTGELFF,TGTGCCAGCAGCTTAGATCAGGGAACCGGGGAGCTGTTTTTT
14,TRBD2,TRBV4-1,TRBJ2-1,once,CASSTLAGDNEQFF,TGCGCCAGCAGCACTCTAGCGGGTGACAATGAGCAGTTCTTC
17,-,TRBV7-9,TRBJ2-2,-,CASSLRRDFSNTGELFF,TGTGCCAGCAGCTTAAGGCGGGACTTCTCGAACACCGGGGAGCTGTTTTTT
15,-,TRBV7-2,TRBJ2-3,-,CATREWGLSADTQYF,TGTGCCACCCGCGAATGGGGGCTTTCCGCAGATACGCAGTATTTT
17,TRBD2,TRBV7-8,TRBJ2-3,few,CASSLVVAGGIPDTQYF,TGTGCCAGCAGCTTAGTAGTAGCGGGGGGGATACCAGATACGCAGTATTTT
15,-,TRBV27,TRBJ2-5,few,CASSFGGEGSETQYF,TGTGCCAGCAGTTTTGGGGGTGAGGGGTCGGAGACCCAGTACTTC
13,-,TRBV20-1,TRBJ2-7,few,CSAPGQNTYEQYF,TGCAGTGCACCCGGACAGAATACCTACGAGCAGTACTTC
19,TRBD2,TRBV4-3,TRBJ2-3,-,CASSQDGGPLAGVTDTQYF,TGCGCCAGCAGCCAAGATGGCGGCCCACTAGCGGGGGTAACAGATACGCAGTATTTT
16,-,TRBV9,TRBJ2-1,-,CASSPRRWGNYNEQFF,TGTGCCAGCAGCCCTCGTAGGTGGGGGAATTACAATGAGCAGTTCTTC
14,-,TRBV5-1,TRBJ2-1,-,CASRITASYNEQFF,TGCGCCAGCAGGATAACAGCATCCTACAATGAGCAGTTCTTC
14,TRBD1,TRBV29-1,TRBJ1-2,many,CSVETGQGADGYTF,TGCAGCGTCGAGACGGGACAGGGGGCCGATGGCTACACCTTC
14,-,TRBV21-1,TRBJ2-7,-,CASSKAEVLRGQYF,TGTGCCAGCAGCAAAGCGGAAGTCCTACGAGGGCAGTACTTC
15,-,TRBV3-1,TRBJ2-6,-,CASRQGQAGANVLTF,TGTGCCAGCAGACAAGGCCAGGCTGGGGCCAACGTCCTGACTTTC
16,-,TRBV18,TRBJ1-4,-,CASSPAGGTTNEKLFF,TGTGCCAGCTCACCGGCGGGCGGGACAACTAATGAAAAACTGTTTTTT
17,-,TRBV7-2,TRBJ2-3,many,CASSLAGGPSSTDTQYF,TGTGCCAGCAGCTTAGCGGGGGGGCCCTCTAGCACAGATACGCAGTATTTT
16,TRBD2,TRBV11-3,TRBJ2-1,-,CASSISTSGGRNEQFF,TGTGCCAGCAGCATATCGACTAGCGGGGGGAGGAATGAGCAGTTCTTC